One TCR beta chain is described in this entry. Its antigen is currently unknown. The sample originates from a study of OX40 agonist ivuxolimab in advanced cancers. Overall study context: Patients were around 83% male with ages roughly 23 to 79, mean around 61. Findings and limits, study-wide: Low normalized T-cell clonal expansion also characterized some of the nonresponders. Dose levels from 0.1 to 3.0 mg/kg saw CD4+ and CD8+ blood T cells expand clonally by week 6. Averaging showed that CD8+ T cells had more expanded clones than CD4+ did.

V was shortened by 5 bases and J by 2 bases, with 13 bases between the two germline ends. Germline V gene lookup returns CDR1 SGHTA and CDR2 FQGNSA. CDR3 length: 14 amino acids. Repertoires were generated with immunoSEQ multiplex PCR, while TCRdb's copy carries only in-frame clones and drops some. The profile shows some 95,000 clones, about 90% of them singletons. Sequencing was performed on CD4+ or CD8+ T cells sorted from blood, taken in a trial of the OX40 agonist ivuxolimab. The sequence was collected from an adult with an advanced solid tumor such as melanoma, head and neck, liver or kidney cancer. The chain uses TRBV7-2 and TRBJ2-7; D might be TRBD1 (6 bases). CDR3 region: CASSMRGQTYEQYF. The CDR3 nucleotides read TGTGCCAGCAGCATGAGAGGACAGACCTACGAGCAGTACTTC.